The 22 T cell receptor beta chains reported below all come from one sample, sequenced in a study of blood T cell repertoires in COVID-19 (dated by TCRdb to about 2020). Libraries came from the immunoSEQ multiplex PCR assay. TCRdb re-hosts the immuneACCESS table, in-frame sequences only. Its copies lack some clones; in the studies checked, an unresolved V gene accounts for under half of them, and the cause for the rest is not known. The table for this sample lists approximately 230,000 clones; around 88% of them were counted only once. Under 1.5% of the sample rests with the top ten. Sample: peripheral blood. The source of these receptors is an older man with acute or convalescent COVID-19.

The rearrangement links TRBV4-1 to TRBJ2-5, with TRBD2 matching over 11 bases. The junction had 9 bases not matched to a gene; V was cut back by 3 bases and J by 3 bases. The CDR3 covers 17 residues. Germline-derived CDR1 and CDR2 are MGHRA and YSYEKL. The CDR3: CASSQKFATSGKETQYF. Here the CDR3 DNA reads TGCGCCAGCAGCCAGAAATTTGCGACTAGCGGGAAAGAGACCCAGTACTTC.

This chain links TRBV6-5 with TRBJ1-5, with D perhaps matching TRBD1 (5 bases). This CDR3 spans 15 amino acids. Germline CDR1 MNHEY, CDR2 SVGAGI. Trimming shortened V by 0 bases and J by 6 bases, and 12 bases separated the two germline ends. CDR3 sequence reads: CASSYSGGGGQPQHF. CDR3 coding DNA: TGTGCCAGCAGTTACTCGGGGGGTGGGGGTCAGCCCCAGCATTTT.

V gene TRBV6-5 combines with J gene TRBJ2-5; possibly TRBD2 for D (5 bases). The V gene lost 2 bases and the J gene lost 4 bases, with 14 bases spanning the gap. The CDR3 is made up of 15 amino acids. Germline lookup yields CDR1 MNHEY and CDR2 SVGAGI. DNA for the CDR3: TGTGCCAGCAGTTACCAGACGGGGATAGGAGAGACCCAGTACTTC. Amino acids: CASSYQTGIGETQYF.

In nucleotides, the CDR3 is TGTGCCAGCAGCGCCAGCTGGGGGGACAGGGTACCCCCTGGGGCCAACGTCCTGACTTTC. This gives the protein CASSASWGDRVPPGANVLTF. The rearrangement uses TRBV21-1 and TRBJ2-6; whether TRBD1, the table's D call, matches the DNA was not checked. TRBV21-1 is classified as a pseudogene. There are 20 residues in the CDR3.

The chain has TRBV3-1 (or the pseudogene TRBV3-2) and TRBJ1-5, with TRBD1 matching over 8 bases. The CDR3 has 15 amino acids. The germline V gene encodes CDR1 LGHDT and CDR2 YNNKEL (reference sequence). The V segment lost 4 bases and the J segment 4 bases; nucleotides outside the gene matches: 6. The DNA of the CDR3 is TGTGCCAGCAGCCTTCACAGGGGGTGGAATCAGCCCCAGCATTTT. Protein sequence: CASSLHRGWNQPQHF.

This CDR3 is CASSGGTGVSNEKLFF. The CDR3 DNA follows: TGTGCCAGCAGCGGGGGCACAGGAGTCTCTAATGAAAAACTGTTTTTT. J is TRBJ1-4 and V is TRBV13, with a tentative D call TRBD1 (6 bases). The germline V gene encodes CDR1 PRHDT and CDR2 FYEKMQ (reference sequence). With 5 bases removed from V and 3 bases from J, the gap between germline ends came to 16 bases. The CDR3 loop spans 16 amino acids.

The sample holds one count of this clone. The chain combines TRBV6-5 with TRBJ2-5, with 7 positions matching TRBD1. CDR1 and CDR2 from the germline V gene are MNHEY and SVGAGI. J gave up 6 bases and V 6 bases, and 10 bases lay outside the gene matches. The CDR3 has 14 residues. Written as DNA, the CDR3 is TGTGCCAGCAGCCTCGCGACAGGGCGGCAGACCCAGTACTTC. This sequence encodes CASSLATGRQTQYF.

This clone was seen a handful of times. V and J are TRBV9 and TRBJ2-2; 12 positions agree with TRBD2. V lost 4 bases and J lost 7; bases outside the gene matches: 8. Germline CDR1 SGDLS, CDR2 YYNGEE. This CDR3 contains 16 residues. CDR3 in amino acids: CASSREGLAGHGELFF. In nucleotides, the CDR3 is TGTGCCAGCAGCCGTGAGGGACTAGCGGGTCACGGGGAGCTGTTTTTT.

As to this clone: In the same sample, other DNA sequences code for this CDR3. The chain is built from TRBV7-2 and TRBJ1-6, with D perhaps matching TRBD1 (5 bases). The CDR3 consists of 15 residues. Germline V gene sequence: CDR1 SGHTA, CDR2 FQGNSA. Between the trimmed V and J ends, which lost 0 bases and 10 bases, there was a span of 13 bases. The chain's CDR3 is CASSLALGEGSPLHF. CDR3 nucleotides: TGTGCCAGCAGCTTAGCATTAGGGGAAGGGTCACCCCTCCACTTT.

This chain links TRBV5-1 with TRBJ1-2, with D possibly TRBD1 on 5 matching bases. Trimming removed 1 base from V and 4 bases from J, with 14 bases in between. The V gene's germline CDR1 is SGHRS and CDR2 YFSETQ. The CDR3 runs to 15 residues. CDR3 bases: TGCGCCAGCAGCTTGAGTGGGGGGTCCGGCTATGGCTACACCTTC. It is translated as CASSLSGGSGYGYTF.

This chain connects TRBV9 to TRBJ1-4, with 10 positions matching TRBD1. Germline CDR1 and CDR2: SGDLS and YYNGEE. The CDR3 is 17 amino acids. V shed 0 bases and J 3 bases; nucleotides not matched to a gene: 5. The chain's CDR3 is CASSVGGGTGANEKLFF. As DNA, the CDR3 is TGTGCCAGCAGCGTAGGAGGGGGGACAGGGGCTAATGAAAAACTGTTTTTT. Filled out from reference TRBV9 and TRBJ1-4, the complete variable domain reads DSGVTQTPKHLITATGQRVTLRCSPRSGDLSVYWYQQSLDQGLQFLIQYYNGEERAKGNILERFSAQQFPDLHSELNLSSLELGDSALYFCASSVGGGTGANEKLFFGSGTQLSVL.

This rearrangement joins TRBV9 to TRBJ2-7; 9 bases match TRBD1. The V gene end was trimmed by 0 bases and the J gene end by 5 bases; junction bases not matched to a gene: 9. Germline V gene sequence: CDR1 SGDLS, CDR2 YYNGEE. The CDR3 has 16 amino acids. The CDR3 bases are TGTGCCAGCAGCGTAGCTTCCGGGACAGGGAGCCACGAGCAGTACTTC. Its translation is CASSVASGTGSHEQYF.

A note on this clone: Other DNA sequences from this sample encode an identical CDR3 as well. The V gene is TRBV18, the J gene TRBJ1-5; D not resolved. Trimming removed 6 bases from V and 2 bases from J, with 11 bases in between. This CDR3 has 14 amino acids. The V gene's germline CDR1 is KGHSH and CDR2 LQKENI. For the CDR3, the DNA is TGTGCCAGCTCCCCGGCCGGGGGCAATCAGCCCCAGCATTTT. Translation gives CASSPAGGNQPQHF.

This clone was found once. The chain joins TRBV7-3 to TRBJ2-2, with TRBD2 identical over 9 bases. Losses at the gene ends were 0 bases for V and 5 bases for J; bases not matched to a gene: 1. The CDR3 sequence is 15 residues long. Germline loops: CDR1 SGHTA, CDR2 FQGTGA. The CDR3 region is CASSLTSGGTGELFF. The CDR3 DNA follows: TGTGCCAGCAGCTTAACTAGCGGGGGTACCGGGGAGCTGTTTTTT.

The CDR3 region has the DNA TGTGCCAGCTCCTCTGGCAACCCAGATACGCAGTATTTT. Its translation: CASSSGNPDTQYF. The chain combines TRBV18 with TRBJ2-3; D not resolved. From germline, CDR1 is KGHSH and CDR2 LQKENI. V shed 6 bases and J shed 4 bases, with 11 bases lying between them. The CDR3 contains 13 residues.

The V call is TRBV5-1, the J call TRBJ2-1; 8 bases fit TRBD2. V gave up 0 bases and J gave up 7 bases; unmatched junction bases: 6. Per the germline V gene, CDR1 is SGHRS and CDR2 is YFSETQ. This CDR3 spans 15 amino acids. The DNA for the CDR3 is TGCGCCAGCAGCTTGGCCGGGAGGGTAATGAATGAGCAGTTCTTC. As protein: CASSLAGRVMNEQFF.

This clone was counted a single time. The chain carries TRBV7-2 and TRBJ1-2; D gene unclear. Germline V gene lookup returns CDR1 SGHTA and CDR2 FQGNSA. The ends were cut back, 1 base at V and 7 bases at J, with 10 bases in the middle. This CDR3 has 13 amino acids. CDR3 sequence reads: CASSLGVARGYTF. Here the CDR3 DNA reads TGTGCCAGCAGCTTAGGGGTAGCTCGTGGCTACACCTTC. Supplemented by reference TRBV7-2 and TRBJ1-2, the full variable domain reads GAGVSQSPSNKVTEKGKDVELRCDPISGHTALYWYRQSLGQGLEFLIYFQGNSAPDKSGLPSDRFSAERTGGSVSTLTIQRTQQEDSAVYLCASSLGVARGYTFGSGTRLTVV.

This chain uses TRBV6-5 with TRBJ2-7, with TRBD1 matching over 7 bases. The CDR3 sequence is 14 residues long. V lost 0 bases to trimming and J lost 7 bases; unmatched junction nucleotides: 6. Germline-derived CDR1 and CDR2 are MNHEY and SVGAGI. CDR3 in amino acids: CASSYSREGAEQYF. As DNA, the CDR3 is TGTGCCAGCAGTTACTCCAGAGAGGGGGCAGAGCAGTACTTC.

The V and J genes are TRBV4-2 and TRBJ2-1, with 9 bases fitting TRBD2. The CDR3 consists of 16 residues. V shed 0 bases and J 5 bases; nucleotides not matched to a gene: 5. In germline, CDR1 is LGHNA, CDR2 YNFKEQ. The CDR3 coding sequence is TGTGCCAGCAGCCAAGAGGGCGGCGGGAGGGACAATGAGCAGTTCTTC. Its protein is CASSQEGGGRDNEQFF.

The chain joins TRBV7-6 to TRBJ1-4; the D gene is possibly TRBD1 (5 bases). Germline V gives CDR1 SGHVS, CDR2 FNYEAQ. Trimming removed 2 bases from V and 7 bases from J, with 20 bases in between. The CDR3 loop spans 17 amino acids. The DNA of the CDR3 is TGTGCCAGCAGCTTATCGGGACTTGGGCTTTCAGTTGAAAAACTGTTTTTT. Translation gives CASSLSGLGLSVEKLFF.

The J gene is TRBJ1-4, the V gene TRBV5-1; the match to TRBD1 covers 7 bases. V was pared by 3 bases and J by 1 base, with 6 bases of the junction left unmatched. CDR1 is SGHRS, CDR2 YFSETQ, per germline. CDR3 length: 16 residues. The CDR3 DNA follows: TGCGCCAGCAGCTCTGAGACAGGGCAAACTAATGAAAAACTGTTTTTT. It yields the protein CASSSETGQTNEKLFF.

The chain uses TRBV28 and TRBJ2-4, with a possible D match to TRBD1 (5 bases). The germline gives CDR1 MDHEN, CDR2 SYDVKM. The CDR3 contains 16 residues. V lost 3 bases to trimming and J lost 0 bases, with 12 bases between them. The CDR3, as DNA: TGTGCCAGCAGTTTTAGGGCAGGGTTAGCCAAAAACATTCAGTACTTC. Its protein is CASSFRAGLAKNIQYF.